A selection of T cell receptor beta chains follows, all from one sample in a study of blood T cell repertoires in COVID-19. Sequenced by immunoSEQ multiplex PCR; TCRdb stores in-frame clones only, minus some. The sample includes 150,000 to 200,000 clones, 86% of them seen just once. The specimen was peripheral blood. All receptors come from an elderly woman in a cohort sampled during active or convalescent COVID-19. CDR3s include the opening cysteine and the closing phenylalanine or tryptophan. The order of the fields is J gene, V gene, CDR3 protein.

TRBJ1-5,TRBV23-1,CASSLPGTGNYSNQPQHF
TRBJ2-3,TRBV10-3,CATLRGQSSTDTQYF
TRBJ2-5,TRBV9,CASSLQGSGQETQYF
TRBJ1-2,TRBV6-2/TRBV6-3,CASSYKAGGSLDYGYTF
TRBJ1-5,TRBV6-5,CASMEGSGNQPQHF
TRBJ1-1,TRBV27,CASTVTGGGTEAFF
TRBJ1-5,TRBV2,CASSEDYQPQHF
TRBJ2-2,TRBV21-1,CASSKRWQGNTGELFF
TRBJ1-2,TRBV6-5,CASSTREGGGYGYTF
TRBJ1-4,TRBV7-9,CASSQGVGEKLFF
TRBJ1-2,TRBV6-5,CASSREGAAYGYTF
TRBJ1-1,TRBV10-3,CAISEGGTANTEAFF
TRBJ1-2,TRBV13,CASSYTDRDRGYGYTF
TRBJ2-1,TRBV7-2,CASSSTGTGYNEQFF
TRBJ1-6,TRBV4-3,CASSQVRASSYNSPLHF
TRBJ1-1,TRBV28,CASSFGTLNTEAFF
TRBJ1-1,TRBV15,CATSRDRGAPEAFF
TRBJ1-2,TRBV7-2,CASVRGVVEGYTF
TRBJ2-3,TRBV5-6,CASGLQSTDTQYF
TRBJ1-6,TRBV28,CASSLPGDRTYNSPLHF
TRBJ1-2,TRBV18,CASSPLQGAGYGYTF
TRBJ2-7,TRBV9,CASSVGLGGTRYYEQYF
TRBJ2-1,TRBV2,CASSVLDRAPRSYNEQFF
TRBJ1-2,TRBV11-3,CASSLGWGQGGYGYTF
TRBJ1-6,TRBV6-5,CASIRDSYNSPLHF
TRBJ2-7,TRBV7-2,CASSLSRGREAAYEQYF
TRBJ1-4,TRBV7-6,CASSDDPAAGEKLFF
TRBJ2-4,TRBV19,CASSLGTGENIQYF
TRBJ1-5,TRBV4-2,CASSQEEYQPQHF
TRBJ2-1,TRBV6-2/TRBV6-3,CASSYWRSSYNEQFF
TRBJ2-1,TRBV14,CASSHYGSGYNEQFF
TRBJ2-1,TRBV6-5,CASGRQGWDNEQFF
TRBJ2-7,TRBV27,CASSIQGDYEQYF
TRBJ1-2,TRBV19,CASSYTGTNYGYTF
TRBJ1-1,TRBV15,CATSRGVAAMNTEAFF
TRBJ1-1,TRBV5-1,CASSLEYRLNTEAFF
TRBJ2-1,TRBV12-5,CASGLSVGGAYNEQFF
TRBJ1-2,TRBV24-1,CATSTDYRGYTF
TRBJ1-1,TRBV5-1,CASSLDRDTEAFF
TRBJ2-1,TRBV9,CASSSHLGLGEGLYNEQFF
TRBJ2-7,TRBV7-8,CASTPGQRDPEQYF
TRBJ1-5,TRBV19,CASSIVPRGLNQPQHF